This is a list of T cell receptor beta chains from one sample in a study of cytomegalovirus exposure and HLA in healthy donors. Clones were read by immunoSEQ multiplex PCR, and TCRdb kept only the in-frame ones, dropping some. This repertoire shows 110,000 to 150,000 clones, approximately 68% found once; its top ten account for roughly 4%. Sequences were obtained from PBMCs. These receptors were taken from a man aged 55 to 70 in good health and CMV-seronegative. Each CDR3 is given with its conserved first and last residue. A D gene is named only where the DNA matches it firmly. Size is stated for part of the rows, as once, few or many counts, or as a class when the clone is expanded.

CDR3 DNA: TGTGCCAGCAGTAATCAGGGCGAAGGGACCTACAATGAGCAGTTCTTC; CDR3 protein: CASSNQGEGTYNEQFF; V gene: TRBV6-4; D gene: .; clone size: few; J gene: TRBJ2-1
CDR3 DNA: TGTGCCAGCAGCGTAGGCGACAGGGCTCTACCTCCTAGCGAGCAGTACTTC; CDR3 protein: CASSVGDRALPPSEQYF; V gene: TRBV9; D gene: TRBD1; clone size: once; J gene: TRBJ2-7
CDR3 DNA: TGCAGCGTTACTAGCGGCTCCTACAATGAGCAGTTCTTC; CDR3 protein: CSVTSGSYNEQFF; V gene: TRBV29-1; D gene: TRBD2; clone size: .; J gene: TRBJ2-1
CDR3 DNA: TGTGCCAGCAGTGAAGGACAGGGGTATCAGCCCCAGCATTTT; CDR3 protein: CASSEGQGYQPQHF; V gene: TRBV27; D gene: TRBD1; clone size: few; J gene: TRBJ1-5
CDR3 DNA: TGTGCCAGCAGCTTCAAAGGTTCCGGACTTCCCTCTCACACCTTC; CDR3 protein: CASSFKGSGLPSHTF; V gene: TRBV7-9; D gene: .; clone size: .; J gene: TRBJ1-2
CDR3 DNA: TGTGCCAGTAGTATAGGTAACACACGGAACACTGAAGCTTTCTTT; CDR3 protein: CASSIGNTRNTEAFF; V gene: TRBV19; D gene: .; clone size: .; J gene: TRBJ1-1
CDR3 DNA: TGTGCCAGCAGCCCTCCAGGGGGACCGAACACTGAAGCTTTCTTT; CDR3 protein: CASSPPGGPNTEAFF; V gene: TRBV7-3; D gene: TRBD1; clone size: .; J gene: TRBJ1-1
CDR3 DNA: TGTGCCAGCAGCGAAGGGACTAGCGGGGAAAGCTCCTACGAGCAGTACTTC; CDR3 protein: CASSEGTSGESSYEQYF; V gene: TRBV9; D gene: TRBD2; clone size: .; J gene: TRBJ2-7
CDR3 DNA: TGTGCCAGCAGCTTAGAGCGGGGGGCCTCTCTCGGCTACACCTTC; CDR3 protein: CASSLERGASLGYTF; V gene: TRBV11-2; D gene: .; clone size: once; J gene: TRBJ1-2
CDR3 DNA: TGTGCCAGCAGCCCCCGGGGTAGCGGCCTCACAGATACGCAGTATTTT; CDR3 protein: CASSPRGSGLTDTQYF; V gene: TRBV7-3; D gene: .; clone size: .; J gene: TRBJ2-3
CDR3 DNA: TGTGCCAGCAGCGATTCTAGCGGGGCGAGCACAGATACGCAGTATTTT; CDR3 protein: CASSDSSGASTDTQYF; V gene: TRBV9; D gene: TRBD2; clone size: once; J gene: TRBJ2-3
CDR3 DNA: TGTGCCAGCAGCCCGGGGACATTAAGTGAAGCTTTCTTT; CDR3 protein: CASSPGTLSEAFF; V gene: TRBV14; D gene: .; clone size: .; J gene: TRBJ1-1
CDR3 DNA: TGTGCCAGCAGACTCTGGGCGGGCGAGACCCAGTACTTC; CDR3 protein: CASRLWAGETQYF; V gene: TRBV27; D gene: .; clone size: few; J gene: TRBJ2-5
CDR3 DNA: TGTGCCAGCAGTCCGGACAGGCCCTCATCCTACACAGATACGCAGTATTTT; CDR3 protein: CASSPDRPSSYTDTQYF; V gene: TRBV6-4; D gene: TRBD1; clone size: .; J gene: TRBJ2-3
CDR3 DNA: TGCGCCAGCAGCCAAAATGGGCTGGATACGCAGTATTTT; CDR3 protein: CASSQNGLDTQYF; V gene: TRBV4-3; D gene: .; clone size: few; J gene: TRBJ2-3
CDR3 DNA: TGTGCCTGGAGTATAAGGGGCAGCTCCTATAATTCACCCCTCCACTTT; CDR3 protein: CAWSIRGSSYNSPLHF; V gene: TRBV30; D gene: .; clone size: .; J gene: TRBJ1-6
CDR3 DNA: TGTGCTAGCAGCTTGGGGACAGGCCAAGAGACCCAGTACTTC; CDR3 protein: CASSLGTGQETQYF; V gene: TRBV7-7; D gene: TRBD1; clone size: .; J gene: TRBJ2-5
CDR3 DNA: TGTGCCAGCAGTTTTCAGGGCCCGTTTGGCTACACCTTC; CDR3 protein: CASSFQGPFGYTF; V gene: TRBV28; D gene: .; clone size: .; J gene: TRBJ1-2
CDR3 DNA: TGTGCCAGCAGCAAAGTGGGCAGGGTCTTACATAACTCTGGAAACACCATATATTTT; CDR3 protein: CASSKVGRVLHNSGNTIYF; V gene: TRBV21-1; D gene: .; clone size: .; J gene: TRBJ1-3
CDR3 DNA: TGTGCCAGCAGTGAATCGGGTTTGGAACTGTTTTTT; CDR3 protein: CASSESGLELFF; V gene: TRBV25-1; D gene: .; clone size: once; J gene: TRBJ1-4
CDR3 DNA: TGTGCCAGCAGTGCCACAGGGGGCCTGGGCTACACCTTC; CDR3 protein: CASSATGGLGYTF; V gene: TRBV6-1; D gene: TRBD1; clone size: once; J gene: TRBJ1-2
CDR3 DNA: TGTGCCAGCAGCTTTGGACAGGGGTCGGATAATTCACCCCTCCACTTT; CDR3 protein: CASSFGQGSDNSPLHF; V gene: TRBV9; D gene: TRBD1; clone size: .; J gene: TRBJ1-6
CDR3 DNA: TGTGCCAGCAGGCAAACAGGCTCTGGGGCCAACGTCCTGACTTTC; CDR3 protein: CASRQTGSGANVLTF; V gene: TRBV28; D gene: .; clone size: .; J gene: TRBJ2-6
CDR3 DNA: TGTGCCAGCAGTCGACAGGGCGCTTACACTGAAGCTTTCTTT; CDR3 protein: CASSRQGAYTEAFF; V gene: TRBV2; D gene: TRBD1; clone size: .; J gene: TRBJ1-1
CDR3 DNA: TGTGCCAGTAGTATAGTCGTAGCGGGGGCTAGCGGGAGTACATACACCGGGGAGCTGTTTTTT; CDR3 protein: CASSIVVAGASGSTYTGELFF; V gene: TRBV19; D gene: TRBD2; clone size: .; J gene: TRBJ2-2
CDR3 DNA: TGTGCCAGCAGCTTTCCAGGGGATTTCTTCGGGGAGCTGTTTTTT; CDR3 protein: CASSFPGDFFGELFF; V gene: TRBV13; D gene: .; clone size: .; J gene: TRBJ2-2
CDR3 DNA: TGTGCCAGCAGCGTCTCAATGGTGGACAACCATTACGAGCAGTACTTC; CDR3 protein: CASSVSMVDNHYEQYF; V gene: TRBV9; D gene: .; clone size: .; J gene: TRBJ2-7
CDR3 DNA: TGTGCCAGCAGCCTCAACGGGAGCTACGAGCAGTACTTC; CDR3 protein: CASSLNGSYEQYF; V gene: TRBV13; D gene: .; clone size: once; J gene: TRBJ2-7
CDR3 DNA: TGTGCCATCAGTGAGTCGGGACTAGCGGGAGGCAATGAGCAGTTCTTC; CDR3 protein: CAISESGLAGGNEQFF; V gene: TRBV10-3; D gene: TRBD2; clone size: .; J gene: TRBJ2-1
CDR3 DNA: TGTGCCAGCAGGTGGACAGGGGACCATCAGCCCCAGCATTTT; CDR3 protein: CASRWTGDHQPQHF; V gene: TRBV28; D gene: TRBD1; clone size: .; J gene: TRBJ1-5
CDR3 DNA: TGTGCCAGCAGTCCCGCCGGGGGACGTTGGACTAGCGGGAGTCTTAGCTACGAGCAGTACTTC; CDR3 protein: CASSPAGGRWTSGSLSYEQYF; V gene: TRBV27; D gene: TRBD2; clone size: .; J gene: TRBJ2-7
CDR3 DNA: TGTGCCAGTAGTATTTTAGGAGGGGAGCAGTACTTC; CDR3 protein: CASSILGGEQYF; V gene: TRBV19; D gene: .; clone size: .; J gene: TRBJ2-7
CDR3 DNA: TGTGCCAGCAGTCCATACTCCGGCGGGAGCACTGAAGCTTTCTTT; CDR3 protein: CASSPYSGGSTEAFF; V gene: TRBV28; D gene: .; clone size: few; J gene: TRBJ1-1
CDR3 DNA: TGTGCCAGCAGCTTAGAACCTGGACAGATGAACACTGAAGCTTTCTTT; CDR3 protein: CASSLEPGQMNTEAFF; V gene: TRBV7-6; D gene: .; clone size: .; J gene: TRBJ1-1
CDR3 DNA: TGCAGCGTACTAGTGCACTCATCGTCCTACGAGCAGTACTTC; CDR3 protein: CSVLVHSSSYEQYF; V gene: TRBV29-1; D gene: .; clone size: .; J gene: TRBJ2-7
CDR3 DNA: TGTGCCAGTAGTATGGGAGGAAACAATGAGCAGTTCTTC; CDR3 protein: CASSMGGNNEQFF; V gene: TRBV19; D gene: .; clone size: .; J gene: TRBJ2-1
CDR3 DNA: TGTGCCAGCAGTCCCCTGGCGGGAGGGTCGGGAGATACGCAGTATTTT; CDR3 protein: CASSPLAGGSGDTQYF; V gene: TRBV6-6; D gene: TRBD2; clone size: .; J gene: TRBJ2-3